These T cell receptor beta chains were read from a single sample in a study of blood T cell repertoires in COVID-19. TCRdb's copy holds only in-frame clones and misses some; the assay was immunoSEQ multiplex PCR. The sample shows approximately 210,000 clones, roughly 90% of them seen only once. Sequencing used peripheral blood. These TCRs come from a man between 65 and 85 years old with acute or convalescent COVID-19. CDR3s include the opening cysteine and the closing phenylalanine or tryptophan. D genes are given only for firm matches. Size is omitted from some rows. Given values are once, few, many or a class for expanded clones.

CASSLAAGPTYEQYF TGTGCCAGCAGCTTAGCCGCGGGACCTACCTACGAGCAGTACTTC TRBJ2-7 NA NA TRBV7-9
CASSPTGFDLGKLFF TGTGCCAGCAGCCCCACAGGTTTCGACTTAGGAAAACTGTTTTTT TRBJ1-4 NA NA TRBV6-5
CASSSGQGSHNEQFF TGCGCCAGCAGCTCGGGGCAGGGGTCCCACAATGAGCAGTTCTTC TRBJ2-1 NA NA TRBV5-1
CASRSPGLASERRGEQFF TGTGCCAGCAGATCTCCGGGACTAGCGTCCGAGAGGAGAGGTGAGCAGTTCTTC TRBJ2-1 NA TRBD2 TRBV28
CASSIPPAGQEKVYEQYF TGTGCCAGCAGTATCCCCCCGGCGGGACAGGAGAAGGTCTACGAGCAGTACTTC TRBJ2-7 NA TRBD1 TRBV6-4
CASSVSRVPYNEQFF TGTGCCAGCAGCGTATCCAGGGTACCCTACAATGAGCAGTTCTTC TRBJ2-1 NA NA TRBV9
CASSLQNTEAFF TGTGCCAGCAGCCTTCAGAACACTGAAGCTTTCTTT TRBJ1-1 NA NA TRBV3-1/TRBV3-2
CASSQDLRGGTEAFF TGTGCCAGCAGCCAAGATCTGCGGGGCGGAACTGAAGCTTTCTTT TRBJ1-1 NA NA TRBV3-1/TRBV3-2
CASRAFAGGGGYTF TGTGCCAGCAGAGCATTCGCAGGGGGCGGAGGCTACACCTTC TRBJ1-2 NA TRBD1 TRBV7-2
CATSDSGPASYNEQFF TGTGCCACCAGTGACAGTGGTCCTGCCTCCTACAATGAGCAGTTCTTC TRBJ2-1 NA NA TRBV24-1
CASSVGQGARSPLHF TGTGCCAGCAGCGTCGGACAGGGGGCTCGTTCACCCCTCCACTTT TRBJ1-6 NA TRBD1 TRBV9
CASSDTGGEQFF TGTGCCAGCAGTGATACAGGGGGGGAGCAGTTCTTC TRBJ2-1 NA TRBD1 TRBV6-4
CASTPGTSGSPEQYF TGTGCCAGCACCCCAGGGACTAGCGGGAGTCCCGAGCAGTACTTC TRBJ2-7 once TRBD2 TRBV7-9
CASSLRGLEAFF TGTGCCAGCAGCTTAAGGGGGCTCGAAGCTTTCTTT TRBJ1-1 few TRBD1 TRBV5-8
CASSPLGRGETFF TGTGCCAGCTCACCTTTGGGGAGGGGTGAGACTTTCTTT TRBJ1-1 NA NA TRBV18
CASSLLTENTGELFF TGCGCCAGCAGCTTGTTGACAGAAAACACCGGGGAGCTGTTTTTT TRBJ2-2 NA NA TRBV5-1
CASSRTGTGNTIYF TGTGCCAGCAGCCGGACAGGGACTGGAAACACCATATATTTT TRBJ1-3 few TRBD1 TRBV5-8
CASTSSGSTGELFF TGTGCCAGCACCTCTAGCGGGAGTACCGGGGAGCTGTTTTTT TRBJ2-2 once TRBD2 TRBV2
CASSPGTRSYEQYF TGTGCCAGCTCACCAGGGACTAGGTCCTACGAGCAGTACTTC TRBJ2-7 NA TRBD2 TRBV18
CSVYDSTDTGELFF TGCAGCGTTTACGACTCGACCGACACCGGGGAGCTGTTTTTT TRBJ2-2 NA NA TRBV29-1
CASSEMTGDQPQHF TGTGCCAGCAGTGAAATGACAGGGGATCAGCCCCAGCATTTT TRBJ1-5 NA TRBD1 TRBV2
CASSQVSGQGALGTYEQYF TGCGCCAGCAGCCAAGTTAGTGGGCAGGGGGCGCTCGGGACCTACGAGCAGTACTTC TRBJ2-7 once TRBD1 TRBV4-1
CATSDFLGTEAFF TGTGCCACCAGTGATTTCCTCGGCACTGAAGCTTTCTTT TRBJ1-1 NA NA TRBV24-1
CASSPGTANEQFF TGTGCCAGCAGCCCCGGGACAGCCAATGAGCAGTTCTTC TRBJ2-1 NA TRBD1 TRBV5-6
CASSRDRGGNNEQFF TGTGCCAGCAGCAGGGACAGGGGCGGGAACAATGAGCAGTTCTTC TRBJ2-1 NA TRBD1 TRBV7-9
CSVEVSGTDGYTF TGCAGCGTTGAAGTATCCGGGACAGATGGCTACACCTTC TRBJ1-2 NA TRBD1 TRBV29-1
CASSQGGGRGFF TGTGCCAGCAGCCAAGGTGGAGGGAGAGGGTTCTTT TRBJ1-1 NA NA TRBV14
CASSSRTSSYEQYF TGTGCCAGCAGCTCCCGGACTAGCAGCTACGAGCAGTACTTC TRBJ2-7 NA TRBD2 TRBV7-2
CASSLGSIIGSTQYF TGTGCCAGCAGCCTAGGGAGTATAATCGGGAGTACCCAGTACTTC TRBJ2-5 few NA TRBV7-6
CASSPPEFQETQYF TGTGCCAGCTCACCACCGGAGTTTCAAGAGACCCAGTACTTC TRBJ2-5 NA NA TRBV18
CAWTRLAGGYEQYF TGTGCCTGGACCCGATTAGCGGGAGGCTACGAGCAGTACTTC TRBJ2-7 NA TRBD2 TRBV30
CSVSEVGAYEQYF TGCAGCGTTTCCGAGGTAGGGGCCTACGAGCAGTACTTC TRBJ2-7 NA NA TRBV29-1
CASSQGLAGGYEQYF TGTGCCAGCAGCCAAGGACTAGCGGGAGGGTACGAGCAGTACTTC TRBJ2-7 few TRBD2 TRBV7-8
CASSLPTGSPGELFF TGCGCCAGCAGCCTACCCACAGGGTCCCCCGGGGAGCTGTTTTTT TRBJ2-2 few NA TRBV5-1
CATSRGGTAGNYGYTF TGTGCCACCAGCAGAGGGGGCACAGCGGGTAACTATGGCTACACCTTC TRBJ1-2 NA NA TRBV15
CASRGSTGREQYF TGTGCCAGCAGGGGGTCCACAGGCCGCGAGCAGTACTTC TRBJ2-7 NA NA TRBV2
CASSYFRVGTGELFF TGTGCCAGCAGTTACTTCAGGGTTGGAACCGGGGAGCTGTTTTTT TRBJ2-2 once NA TRBV6-2/TRBV6-3
CAWRDSANTEAFF TGTGCCTGGAGGGACAGTGCGAACACTGAAGCTTTCTTT TRBJ1-1 NA NA TRBV30
CAISESVGGTYEQYF TGTGCCATCAGTGAGTCCGTGGGAGGGACCTACGAGCAGTACTTC TRBJ2-7 NA TRBD2 TRBV10-3
CASSLLAGGGSTDTQYF TGTGCCAGCAGCTTACTAGCGGGAGGCGGCAGCACAGATACGCAGTATTTT TRBJ2-3 NA TRBD2 TRBV7-6
CASRESAVRLTEAFF TGTGCCAGTAGGGAGTCGGCGGTGCGTTTGACTGAAGCTTTCTTT TRBJ1-1 NA NA TRBV19
CASSVSGSGREQYF TGTGCCAGCAGCGTATCCGGGTCTGGTAGAGAGCAGTACTTC TRBJ2-7 NA NA TRBV9
CSVLGGSGANVLTF TGCAGCGTTCTCGGGGGCTCTGGGGCCAACGTCCTGACTTTC TRBJ2-6 few NA TRBV29-1
CASKLTGSYEQYF TGTGCCAGCAAACTAACAGGGTCCTACGAGCAGTACTTC TRBJ2-7 NA NA TRBV27
CASSQDGAIVGEQYF TGCGCCAGCAGCCAAGACGGTGCGATAGTTGGCGAGCAGTACTTC TRBJ2-7 NA NA TRBV4-1
CASTLSGIQETQYF TGCGCCAGCACTCTTAGCGGGATCCAAGAGACCCAGTACTTC TRBJ2-5 NA TRBD2 TRBV10-2
CASSDLMRTQRDNEQFF TGTGCCAGCAGTGATCTAATGAGGACTCAACGAGACAATGAGCAGTTCTTC TRBJ2-1 NA NA TRBV2
CASSLPGQGGTEQFF TGTGCCAGCAGTTTACCGGGACAGGGGGGCACTGAGCAGTTCTTC TRBJ2-1 once TRBD1 TRBV28
CASSHLPPPGQGYEQYF TGTGCCAGCAGTCACCTACCACCTCCGGGACAGGGCTACGAGCAGTACTTC TRBJ2-7 NA TRBD1 TRBV6-6
CATSDLLPGSYNEQFF TGTGCCACCAGTGATTTGCTTCCAGGGTCATACAATGAGCAGTTCTTC TRBJ2-1 NA NA TRBV24-1
CASSPGGVNTEAFF TGTGCCAGCAGCCCAGGAGGGGTGAACACTGAAGCTTTCTTT TRBJ1-1 NA NA TRBV7-2
CASSLKWWIRRRDRTDTQYF TGTGCCAGCAGTTTAAAATGGTGGATTAGGCGGCGGGATAGAACAGATACGCAGTATTTT TRBJ2-3 NA NA TRBV27
CASSLAGTSGIYEQYF TGTGCCAGCAGCTTGGCTGGGACTAGCGGGATTTACGAGCAGTACTTC TRBJ2-7 NA TRBD2 TRBV5-4
CASSRAGGLETQYF TGTGCCAGCAGCCGAGCGGGAGGGCTGGAGACCCAGTACTTC TRBJ2-5 NA TRBD2 TRBV7-8